This T cell receptor beta chain is from a study of T cell changes during pregnancy in multiple sclerosis. The germline V gene encodes CDR1 SGHRS and CDR2 YFSETQ. Between the trimmed V and J ends, which lost 4 bases and 2 bases, there was a span of 11 bases. CDR3 size: 14 residues. TCRdb keeps only in-frame clones here, not all; method: immunoSEQ multiplex PCR. In the table there are over 30,000 clones, about 90% of which are singletons. The source is a female donor in good health, enrolled as a control in a pregnancy study. The chain uses TRBV5-1 and TRBJ2-3; D might be TRBD2 (6 bases). The sequencing here drew on CD4+ T cells from peripheral blood mononuclear cells, taken in the third trimester of pregnancy. Here the CDR3 DNA reads TGCGCCAGCAGCCCCGGCGGGGACACAGATACGCAGTATTTT. This codes for CASSPGGDTDTQYF.